Each of the 23 T cell receptor beta chains below was sequenced from the same sample in a study of blood T cells in healthy people across ages. Through a sample-barcoded 5' primer and a J-beta primer mix, a second PCR was run for roughly 6 to 12 cycles. A single record per CDR3 protein comes from TCRdb applying MiXCR to the 5' RACE reads. This table has some 1.7 million distinct CDR3 sequences, about 28% appearing once. Sequenced: blood. These receptors all come from a woman in her thirties in good health.

The rearrangement uses TRBV5-1 and TRBJ1-1; TRBD1 is a possible D gene (5 bases). Looked up from germline, CDR1 is SGHRS and CDR2 is YFSETQ. Trimming cost V 4 bases and J 7 bases, with 17 bases left between them. This CDR3 contains 14 residues. Here the CDR3 reads CASSPSRGWGEAFF. CDR3 nucleotides: TGCGCCAGCAGCCCGAGTAGGGGATGGGGTGAAGCTTTCTTT.

This chain connects TRBV28 to TRBJ2-5; weak D call: TRBD2 (5 bases). Looked up from germline, CDR1 is MDHEN and CDR2 is SYDVKM. CDR3 length: 17 residues. Trimming stripped 3 bases from V and 3 bases from J, with 20 bases between. The DNA for the CDR3 is TGTGCCAGCAGTTTCGGGTCAGTGAGGGCCGAGGAAGAGACCCAGTACTTC. Its protein product is CASSFGSVRAEEETQYF.

V usage is TRBV2 and J usage is TRBJ1-2; D possibly corresponds to TRBD1 (5 bases). The CDR3 covers 13 residues. Germline values: CDR1 SNHLY, CDR2 FYNNEI. The V end was cut by 3 bases, the J end by 7 bases, with 12 bases between. The CDR3 DNA is TGTGCCAGCAGTGATCAGGGTTCGAGTGGCTACACCTTC. Protein product: CASSDQGSSGYTF.

Many counts were recorded for this clonotype. V is TRBV7-2 and J is TRBJ1-3; perhaps TRBD1 as D (5 bases). The CDR3 spans 14 residues. Trimming left V 6 bases short and J 2 bases short, with 11 bases between. CDR1 is SGHTA and CDR2 is FQGNSA in the germline V gene. CDR3 coding DNA: TGTGCCAGCAGTCCCCGGGGGGCTGGAAACACCATATATTTT. Protein: CASSPRGAGNTIYF.

The chain employs TRBV5-1 and TRBJ2-2; D is unclear. V was pared by 2 bases and J by 11 bases, with 13 bases between. Germline V CDR1 and CDR2: SGHRS, YFSETQ. The CDR3 contains 13 residues. Here the CDR3 DNA reads TGCGCCAGCAGCTTTGGGCCGGGCGGAGAGCTGTTTTTT. Encoded protein: CASSFGPGGELFF.

This clonotype was found a few times. CDR3 residues: CASSEQQVDTQYF. The CDR3 bases are TGTGCCAGCAGTGAGCAGCAAGTAGATACGCAGTATTTT. The gene calls are TRBV6-1 and TRBJ2-3; D not resolved. V was shortened by 3 bases and J by 5 bases, with 9 bases between the two germline ends. There are 13 residues in the CDR3. CDR1 is MNHNS, CDR2 SASEGT, per germline.

The chain carries TRBV7-2 and TRBJ1-1; TRBD1 matches 8 bases. The V gene's germline CDR1 is SGHTA and CDR2 FQGNSA. With 6 bases clipped from V and 0 bases from J, the junction kept 6 bases outside the gene matches. The CDR3 length is 15 residues. The CDR3 DNA reads TGTGCCAGCAGTCTCCGGACAGGGTTGAACACTGAAGCTTTCTTT. It yields the protein CASSLRTGLNTEAFF.

This clonotype was counted many times. This chain links TRBV15 with TRBJ2-7, with D hard to call. Per the germline V gene, CDR1 is LNHNV and CDR2 is YYDKDF (reference sequence). This CDR3 region has 18 residues. Trimming removed 1 base at V and 2 bases at J, with 21 bases between. In DNA, the CDR3 is TGTGCCACCAGCAGAGTACCCCACCGGGCGCTTCAGCCCTACGAGCAGTACTTC. Its protein product is CATSRVPHRALQPYEQYF.

This clonotype was detected only a few times. The rearrangement joins TRBV7-9 to TRBJ1-5; TRBD1 aligns across 8 bases. The germline V gene has CDR1 SEHNR and CDR2 FQNEAQ (reference sequence). The trim removed 5 bases at V and 2 bases at J, leaving 5 bases unmatched. This CDR3 spans 15 amino acids. DNA for the CDR3: TGTGCCAGCAGCACCGGACAGGGTGGCAATCAGCCCCAGCATTTT. Translated: CASSTGQGGNQPQHF.

This chain links TRBV29-1 with TRBJ1-3; no reliable D call. In germline, CDR1 is SQVTM, CDR2 ANQGSEA. The CDR3 covers 12 residues. Trimming removed 4 bases at V and 2 bases at J, with 6 bases between. The CDR3 bases are TGCAGCGTTGTAGTAGCTGGAAACACCATATATTTT. Translating it yields CSVVVAGNTIYF.

This clonotype was seen only a few times. The V call is TRBV15, the J call TRBJ2-1; D may correspond to TRBD1 or TRBD2 (5 bases each). Trimming shortened V by 4 bases and J by 6 bases, and 16 bases separated the two germline ends. This CDR3 is 15 amino acids long. Germline V gene lookup returns CDR1 LNHNV and CDR2 YYDKDF (reference sequence). The CDR3 DNA reads as TGTGCCACCAGCATCGGTGGGGCAGGGAGCAATGAGCAGTTCTTC. Translation gives CATSIGGAGSNEQFF.

This clonotype was seen more than once but under ten times. The chain joins TRBV5-6 to TRBJ2-6; 11 nucleotides line up with TRBD1. Germline V gene data show CDR1 as SGHDT and CDR2 as YYEEEE. The CDR3 is 17 residues long. Unmatched junction bases numbered 3, after V lost 4 bases and J lost 0 bases. The CDR3 sequence is CASSLGTGGSGANVLTF. DNA for the CDR3: TGTGCCAGCAGCCTGGGGACAGGGGGCTCTGGGGCCAACGTCCTGACTTTC.

This clonotype was detected a few times. The chain couples TRBV15 to TRBJ1-5; tentative D call: TRBD1 (5 bases). The CDR3 runs 17 residues. The germline V gene encodes CDR1 LNHNV and CDR2 YYDKDF (reference sequence). Trimming removed 0 bases at V and 3 bases at J, with 15 bases between. The CDR3 DNA follows: TGTGCCACCAGCAGAGAAAATTCGAGACAGCCCAATCAGCCCCAGCATTTT. Residues: CATSRENSRQPNQPQHF.

In this sample, this clonotype turned up many times. The chain employs TRBV29-1 and TRBJ2-1; TRBD2 matches at 7 bases. CDR1 is SQVTM and CDR2 is ANQGSEA in the germline V gene. The CDR3 has 14 amino acids. The junction had 5 bases not matched to a gene; V was cut back by 6 bases and J by 0 bases. The CDR3 is CSVKRDSSYNEQFF. The CDR3 DNA sequence: TGCAGCGTAAAGCGGGATAGCTCCTACAATGAGCAGTTCTTC.

J is TRBJ1-4 and V is TRBV14, with D perhaps matching TRBD1 (6 bases). With 0 bases removed from V and 10 bases from J, the gap between germline ends came to 9 bases. The V gene's germline CDR1 is SGHDN and CDR2 FVKESK. The CDR3 has 13 amino acids. The CDR3 bases are TGTGCCAGCAGCCAAGAACAGGGAGGAAAACTGTTTTTT. Amino acids: CASSQEQGGKLFF.

This clonotype came up many times. The chain uses TRBV12-3 or TRBV12-4 and TRBJ1-1; 11 positions agree with TRBD1. The CDR3 runs 14 residues. The trim removed 6 bases at V and 4 bases at J, leaving 4 bases unmatched. CDR3 sequence reads: CASSLDRGRTEAFF. The CDR3 DNA is TGTGCCAGCAGCTTGGACAGGGGGCGCACTGAAGCTTTCTTT.

This clonotype appeared a single time. The genes are TRBV5-1 and TRBJ1-6, with a tentative D call TRBD1 (6 bases). V was cut by 4 bases and J by 8 bases, with 16 bases left in between. Germline-derived CDR1 and CDR2 are SGHRS and YFSETQ. The CDR3 length is 15 residues. The CDR3 sequence is CASSLQHPGDSPLHF. CDR3 bases: TGCGCCAGCAGCCTTCAACACCCAGGGGATTCACCCCTCCACTTT.

This clonotype has at least ten counts. The CDR3 protein is CASSLGTGDSYEQYF. CDR3 coding DNA: TGTGCCAGCAGTTTAGGGACAGGCGACTCCTACGAGCAGTACTTC. The chain carries TRBV28 and TRBJ2-7, with 8 bases fitting TRBD1. The J segment lost 0 bases and the V segment lost 2 bases, leaving 3 bases of the junction unmatched. The CDR3 runs 15 residues. Germline V lookup: CDR1 MDHEN, CDR2 SYDVKM.

The sample holds a few counts of this clonotype. V and J are TRBV12-3 or TRBV12-4 and TRBJ1-6, with D possibly TRBD1 on 5 matching bases. V shed 5 bases and J shed 10 bases, with 15 bases lying between them. The CDR3 covers 14 residues. CDR3 bases: TGTGCCAGCAGTCTCCGACAGTACGAATCACCCCTCCACTTT. Translation: CASSLRQYESPLHF.

Only a few counts were recorded for this clonotype. The chain carries TRBV11-2 and TRBJ2-2; TRBD2 matches at 7 bases. CDR1 and CDR2 from the germline V gene are SGHAT and FQNNGV. J lost 5 bases, V lost 8 bases, and 17 bases had no gene match. The CDR3 is made up of 17 amino acids. The CDR3 is CASGRRGLVMRTGELFF. CDR3 nucleotides: TGTGCCAGCGGCCGGCGGGGGTTGGTTATGAGAACCGGGGAGCTGTTTTTT.

A few counts support this clonotype. The V call is TRBV7-2, the J call TRBJ2-5, with 14 bases that match TRBD2. The germline V gene encodes CDR1 SGHTA and CDR2 FQGNSA. This CDR3 comprises 19 residues. The ends lost 5 bases at V and 4 bases at J; junction bases unmatched: 15. The CDR3: CASSPALKTSGRGGETQYF. The CDR3 DNA reads as TGTGCCAGCAGCCCCGCCCTAAAGACTAGCGGGAGGGGGGGAGAGACCCAGTACTTC.

This clonotype appeared a few times. The V gene is TRBV20-1, the J gene TRBJ2-5, with 11 bases fitting TRBD2. The J segment lost 1 base and the V segment lost 3 bases, leaving 10 bases of the junction unmatched. The CDR3 length is 17 residues. Germline CDR1 DFQATT, CDR2 SNEGSKA (reference sequence). The CDR3 reads CSARDPTSGALQETQYF. In DNA form, the CDR3 reads TGCAGTGCTAGGGACCCGACTAGCGGGGCTCTCCAAGAGACCCAGTACTTC.

The sample holds a few counts of this clonotype. A clone one base away is much larger, so this may be a read error. This chain uses TRBV25-1 with TRBJ2-7; D not certain. Trimming stripped 3 bases from V and 7 bases from J, with 10 bases between. Per the germline V gene, CDR1 is MGHDK and CDR2 is SYGVNS. The CDR3 runs 12 residues. The CDR3 loop is CASSDPYNEQYF. CDR3 sequence (DNA): TGTGCCAGCAGTGATCCCTACAATGAGCAGTACTTC.